This T cell receptor beta chain was sequenced during a study of control samples from healthy donors and cancer patients (dated by TCRdb to the early 2020s). Based on the germline V gene (reference sequence), the CDR1 and CDR2 sequences are MNHNY and SVGAGI. The CDR3 starts with the cysteine, ends with the phenylalanine, and has 18 residues. The retained sequence is limited to the CDR3, 54 bases, with the frame set at the first base. Compared with germline, V lacks 5 bases and J lacks 0 bases; bases without a gene match: 7. The library was prepared using the immunoSEQ multiplex PCR assay. Entries here come from immuneACCESS through TCRdb and include only in-frame sequences with V and J called. Some clones fail to appear in such tables; in the studies checked, an unresolved V gene covers under half of the shortfall, and the cause of the remainder is unknown. This sample has more than 65,000 clones in its table, and around 80% of those were observed once. The ten largest clonotypes hold 15% to 18% of the sample.

This clone was picked up a small number of times. Its antigen specificity is not known. Base qualities are not provided; no much larger clone lies one nucleotide away. The sequencing input was blood. The sequence links TRBV6-6 to TRBJ2-5, with 15 central nucleotides matching TRBD2. The sequence was collected from a man in his 60s in good health. The CDR3 region reads CASSQGLAGGLYQETQYF. The sequence in DNA is TGTGCCAGCAGTCAGGGACTAGCGGGAGGCCTGTACCAAGAGACCCAGTACTTC.